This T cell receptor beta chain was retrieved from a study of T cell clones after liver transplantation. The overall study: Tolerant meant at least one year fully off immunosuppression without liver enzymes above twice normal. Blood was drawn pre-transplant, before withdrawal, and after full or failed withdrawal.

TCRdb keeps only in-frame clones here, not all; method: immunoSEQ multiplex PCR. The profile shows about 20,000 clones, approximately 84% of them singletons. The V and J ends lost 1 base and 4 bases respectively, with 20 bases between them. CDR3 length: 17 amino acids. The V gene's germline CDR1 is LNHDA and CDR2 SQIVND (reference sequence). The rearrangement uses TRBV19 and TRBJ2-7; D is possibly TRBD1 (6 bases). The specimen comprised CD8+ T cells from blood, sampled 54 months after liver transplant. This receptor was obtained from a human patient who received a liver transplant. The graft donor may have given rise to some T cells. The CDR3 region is CASSIAPPTGAPYEQYF. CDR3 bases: TGTGCCAGTAGTATAGCCCCCCCGACAGGAGCGCCATACGAGCAGTACTTC. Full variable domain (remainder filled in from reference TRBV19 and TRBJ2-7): DGGITQSPKYLFRKEGQNVTLSCEQNLNHDAMYWYRQDPGQGLRLIYYSQIVNDFQKGDIAEGYSVSREKKESFPLTVTSAQKNPTAFYLCASSIAPPTGAPYEQYFGPGTRLTVT.